Below are 14 T cell receptor beta chains sequenced from a single sample in a study of early T cells in non-severe SARS-CoV-2 infection. Each CDR3 protein gets one entry after TCRdb re-called the 5' RACE reads with MiXCR. The table lists 45,000 to 65,000 distinct CDR3 sequences, 8% to 13% of them singletons. Sequenced: whole blood. The receptors come from an adult who was a healthcare worker with PCR-confirmed SARS-CoV-2 infection or an uninfected control (not recorded which).

Concerning this clonotype: This may arise from a read error, as a much more abundant clone is one base away. J is TRBJ2-5 and V is TRBV18; the D gene is possibly TRBD1 (6 bases). There are 15 residues in the CDR3. The germline gives CDR1 KGHSH, CDR2 LQKENI. CDR3 DNA: TGTGCCAGCTCACCGCCCGGGACATCGACGGAGACCCGGTACTTC. It is translated as CASSPPGTSTETRYF. The full variable domain, with the rest looked up from reference TRBV18 and TRBJ2-5, is NAGVMQNPRHLVRRRGQEARLRCSPMKGHSHVYWYRQLPEEGLKFMVYLQKENIIDESGMPKERFSAEFPKEGPSILRIQQVVRGDSAAYFCASSPPGTSTETRYFGPGTRLLVL.

This clonotype was recorded many times. The chain employs TRBV6-5 and TRBJ2-1; tentatively, D is TRBD1 or TRBD2 (5 bases each). Trimming stripped 5 bases from V and 9 bases from J, with 11 bases between. Germline CDR1 reads MNHEY; CDR2 reads SVGAGI. This CDR3 has 12 residues. DNA of the CDR3: TGTGCCAGCAGTCCTGGGGGTGGTGAGCAGTTCTTC. Translation gives CASSPGGGEQFF.

This clonotype was counted at least ten times. V is TRBV6-4 and J is TRBJ2-3, with D unclear. The germline V gene has CDR1 MRHNA and CDR2 SNTAGT. This CDR3 has 16 amino acids. Trimming cost V 0 bases and J 3 bases, with 13 bases left between them. The CDR3 coding sequence is TGTGCCAGCAGTGACTCCCCCCTGACTTCTACAGATACGCAGTATTTT. It is translated as CASSDSPLTSTDTQYF.

This chain uses TRBV6-4 with TRBJ2-3; a possible D gene is TRBD2 (6 bases). Germline CDR1 is MRHNA and CDR2 is SNTAGT. Trimming cost V 3 bases and J 4 bases, with 11 bases left between them. This CDR3 region has 14 residues. CDR3 sequence: CASSDDPGADTQYF. CDR3 nucleotides: TGTGCCAGCAGTGATGATCCGGGGGCAGATACGCAGTATTTT.

This clonotype was seen a few times. The chain is built from TRBV28 and TRBJ2-7; 8 nucleotides agree with TRBD1. Germline trimming cut 6 bases from V and 2 bases from J; bases unmatched to any gene: 3. The CDR3 runs to 13 residues. CDR1 and CDR2 from the germline V gene are MDHEN and SYDVKM. This CDR3 is CASRQGGTYEQYF. In DNA, the CDR3 is TGTGCCAGCAGACAGGGGGGAACCTACGAGCAGTACTTC.

This clonotype was detected a few times. The chain's CDR3 is CASSQGVAGELFF. DNA of the CDR3: TGTGCCAGTAGTCAGGGGGTGGCCGGGGAGCTGTTTTTT. The chain has TRBV19 and TRBJ2-2, with 7 positions matching TRBD1. Germline CDR1 and CDR2: LNHDA and SQIVND (reference sequence). CDR3 length equals 13 residues. Germline trimming cut 5 bases from V and 6 bases from J; bases unmatched to any gene: 3.

CDR3 DNA sequence: TGTGCCAGCAGCGTTGCCGACAGGGGAGGAGATGAGCAGTTCTTC. Amino acid sequence: CASSVADRGGDEQFF. V gene TRBV9 combines with J gene TRBJ2-1; TRBD1 matches 8 bases. The CDR3 is made up of 15 amino acids. The trim removed 2 bases at V and 8 bases at J, leaving 9 bases unmatched. CDR1 is SGDLS, CDR2 YYNGEE, per germline. The whole variable domain, remainder taken from reference TRBV9 and TRBJ2-1, is DSGVTQTPKHLITATGQRVTLRCSPRSGDLSVYWYQQSLDQGLQFLIQYYNGEERAKGNILERFSAQQFPDLHSELNLSSLELGDSALYFCASSVADRGGDEQFFGPGTRLTVL.

At least ten counts were recorded for this clonotype. This chain uses TRBV25-1 with TRBJ1-2, with 9 bases that match TRBD1. The ends lost 7 bases at V and 4 bases at J; junction bases unmatched: 7. CDR1 MGHDK and CDR2 SYGVNS come from the germline V gene. The CDR3 has 14 residues. The CDR3 nucleotides read TGTGCCAGCATCGGACAGGGGATTTTCTATGGCTACACCTTC. Residues: CASIGQGIFYGYTF.

The table lists this clonotype with many counts. The chain has TRBV7-9 and TRBJ1-4; D is undetermined. The CDR3 is 13 amino acids. CDR1 and CDR2 from the germline V gene are SEHNR and FQNEAQ (reference sequence). V gave up 1 base and J gave up 7 bases, with 7 bases separating them. CDR3 in DNA: TGTGCCAGCAGCTTAGAAAGAGGTGAAAAACTGTTTTTT. Amino acids: CASSLERGEKLFF.

This clonotype was counted ten times or more. The chain combines TRBV28 with TRBJ1-5; 8 nucleotides align to TRBD1. Germline CDR1 is MDHEN and CDR2 is SYDVKM. The CDR3 extends over 16 amino acids. J gave up 3 bases and V 5 bases, and 9 bases lay outside the gene matches. CDR3 region: CASSILTGDYNQPQHF. CDR3 coding DNA: TGTGCCAGCAGTATATTGACAGGGGACTACAATCAGCCCCAGCATTTT.

This clonotype has a handful of counts. V usage is TRBV4-1 and J usage is TRBJ2-1; D ambiguous. Germline-derived CDR1 and CDR2 are MGHRA and YSYEKL. This CDR3 spans 13 amino acids. Trimming stripped 3 bases from V and 4 bases from J, with 7 bases between. The CDR3 bases are TGCGCCAGCAGCCAGACAAGTTACAATGAGCAGTTCTTC. This translates into CASSQTSYNEQFF.

This clonotype was detected many times. V is TRBV7-9 and J is TRBJ2-3; no reliable D call. Germline V lookup: CDR1 SEHNR, CDR2 FQNEAQ (reference sequence). V shed 6 bases and J shed 4 bases, with 17 bases lying between them. The CDR3 is 15 residues long. For the CDR3, the DNA is TGTGCCAGCAGGGGCCAGGCCCTCCTTCCAGATACGCAGTATTTT. Its translation is CASRGQALLPDTQYF.

At least ten counts were recorded for this clonotype. The chain employs TRBV4-1 and TRBJ2-2; 11 nucleotides align to TRBD2. V was clipped by 8 bases and J by 6 bases; unmatched bases: 11. CDR1 and CDR2 (germline): MGHRA, YSYEKL. This CDR3 is built from 16 residues. The CDR3 region has the DNA TGCGCCAGCTCCCTAGGGGGACTAGCGGCACCCGGGGAGCTGTTTTTT. Protein product: CASSLGGLAAPGELFF.

This clonotype was detected ten times or more. The rearrangement uses TRBV7-6 and TRBJ2-5; 8 bases agree with TRBD1. V shed 1 base, J shed 5 bases, and the junction held 3 bases outside the gene matches. This CDR3 comprises 14 residues. CDR1 and CDR2 (germline): SGHVS, FNYEAQ. The CDR3 bases are TGTGCCAGCAGCTTAGACAGGGGGAGGGAGACCCAGTACTTC. This codes for CASSLDRGRETQYF.